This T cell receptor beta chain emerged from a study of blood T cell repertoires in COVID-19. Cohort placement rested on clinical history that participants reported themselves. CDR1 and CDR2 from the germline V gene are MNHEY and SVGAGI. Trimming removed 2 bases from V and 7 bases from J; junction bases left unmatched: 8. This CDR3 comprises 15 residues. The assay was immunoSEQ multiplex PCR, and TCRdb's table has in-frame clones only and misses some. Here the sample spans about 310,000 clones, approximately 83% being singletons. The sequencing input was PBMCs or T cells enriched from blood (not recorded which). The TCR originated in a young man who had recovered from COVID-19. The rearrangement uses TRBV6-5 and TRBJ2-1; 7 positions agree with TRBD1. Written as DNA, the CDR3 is TGTGCCAGCAGTTACGACCGAACGACAGGGAATGAGCAGTTCTTC. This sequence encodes CASSYDRTTGNEQFF.